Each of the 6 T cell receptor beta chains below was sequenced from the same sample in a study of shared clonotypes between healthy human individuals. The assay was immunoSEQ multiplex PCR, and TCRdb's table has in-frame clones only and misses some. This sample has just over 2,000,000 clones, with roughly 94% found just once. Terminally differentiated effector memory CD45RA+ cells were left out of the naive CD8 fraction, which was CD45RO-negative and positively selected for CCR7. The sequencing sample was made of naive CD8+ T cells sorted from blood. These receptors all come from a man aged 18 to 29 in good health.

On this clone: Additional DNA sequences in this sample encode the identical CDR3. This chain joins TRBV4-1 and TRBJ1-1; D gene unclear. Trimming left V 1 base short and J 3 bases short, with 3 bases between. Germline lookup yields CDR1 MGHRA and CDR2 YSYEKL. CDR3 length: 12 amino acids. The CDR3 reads CASSQAYTEAFF. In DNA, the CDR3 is TGCGCCAGCAGCCAAGCGTACACTGAAGCTTTCTTT.

The CDR3 loop reads CASGLGEGYTF. CDR3 nucleotides: TGTGCCTCCGGCTTAGGGGAGGGCTACACCTTC. The chain recombines TRBV27 with TRBJ1-2; a possible D gene is TRBD1 (5 bases). The CDR3 covers 11 residues. The germline V gene has CDR1 MNHEY and CDR2 SMNVEV (reference sequence). V lost 11 bases and J lost 8, with 15 bases in between.

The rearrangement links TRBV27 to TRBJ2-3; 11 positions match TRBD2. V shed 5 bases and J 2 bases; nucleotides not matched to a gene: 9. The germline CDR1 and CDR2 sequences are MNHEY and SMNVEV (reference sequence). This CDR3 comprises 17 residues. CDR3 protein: CASSLRLAGRLTDTQYF. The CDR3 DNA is TGTGCCAGCAGTCTTAGACTAGCGGGGCGCCTCACAGATACGCAGTATTTT.

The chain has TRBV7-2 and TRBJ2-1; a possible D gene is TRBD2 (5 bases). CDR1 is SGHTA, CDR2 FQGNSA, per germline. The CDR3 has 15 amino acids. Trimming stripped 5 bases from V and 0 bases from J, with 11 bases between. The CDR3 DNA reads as TGTGCCAGCAGCACCGCTAGCAACTCCTACAATGAGCAGTTCTTC. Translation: CASSTASNSYNEQFF.

The CDR3 bases are TGTGCCTGGAGCCGAGGGGGTCTAGAAGGCTACACCTTC. Protein sequence: CAWSRGGLEGYTF. The chain has TRBV30 and TRBJ1-2; the D gene is possibly TRBD1 (6 bases). Germline CDR1 and CDR2: GTSNPN and SVGIG (reference sequence). Trimming removed 3 bases from V and 8 bases from J, with 16 bases in between. The CDR3 totals 13 residues.

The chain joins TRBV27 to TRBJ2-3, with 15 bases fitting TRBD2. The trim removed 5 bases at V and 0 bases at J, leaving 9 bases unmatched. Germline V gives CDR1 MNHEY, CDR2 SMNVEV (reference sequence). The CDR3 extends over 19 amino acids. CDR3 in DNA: TGTGCCAGCAGTCCACTCGGGACTAGCGGGGGGAAGAGCACAGATACGCAGTATTTT. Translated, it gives CASSPLGTSGGKSTDTQYF.